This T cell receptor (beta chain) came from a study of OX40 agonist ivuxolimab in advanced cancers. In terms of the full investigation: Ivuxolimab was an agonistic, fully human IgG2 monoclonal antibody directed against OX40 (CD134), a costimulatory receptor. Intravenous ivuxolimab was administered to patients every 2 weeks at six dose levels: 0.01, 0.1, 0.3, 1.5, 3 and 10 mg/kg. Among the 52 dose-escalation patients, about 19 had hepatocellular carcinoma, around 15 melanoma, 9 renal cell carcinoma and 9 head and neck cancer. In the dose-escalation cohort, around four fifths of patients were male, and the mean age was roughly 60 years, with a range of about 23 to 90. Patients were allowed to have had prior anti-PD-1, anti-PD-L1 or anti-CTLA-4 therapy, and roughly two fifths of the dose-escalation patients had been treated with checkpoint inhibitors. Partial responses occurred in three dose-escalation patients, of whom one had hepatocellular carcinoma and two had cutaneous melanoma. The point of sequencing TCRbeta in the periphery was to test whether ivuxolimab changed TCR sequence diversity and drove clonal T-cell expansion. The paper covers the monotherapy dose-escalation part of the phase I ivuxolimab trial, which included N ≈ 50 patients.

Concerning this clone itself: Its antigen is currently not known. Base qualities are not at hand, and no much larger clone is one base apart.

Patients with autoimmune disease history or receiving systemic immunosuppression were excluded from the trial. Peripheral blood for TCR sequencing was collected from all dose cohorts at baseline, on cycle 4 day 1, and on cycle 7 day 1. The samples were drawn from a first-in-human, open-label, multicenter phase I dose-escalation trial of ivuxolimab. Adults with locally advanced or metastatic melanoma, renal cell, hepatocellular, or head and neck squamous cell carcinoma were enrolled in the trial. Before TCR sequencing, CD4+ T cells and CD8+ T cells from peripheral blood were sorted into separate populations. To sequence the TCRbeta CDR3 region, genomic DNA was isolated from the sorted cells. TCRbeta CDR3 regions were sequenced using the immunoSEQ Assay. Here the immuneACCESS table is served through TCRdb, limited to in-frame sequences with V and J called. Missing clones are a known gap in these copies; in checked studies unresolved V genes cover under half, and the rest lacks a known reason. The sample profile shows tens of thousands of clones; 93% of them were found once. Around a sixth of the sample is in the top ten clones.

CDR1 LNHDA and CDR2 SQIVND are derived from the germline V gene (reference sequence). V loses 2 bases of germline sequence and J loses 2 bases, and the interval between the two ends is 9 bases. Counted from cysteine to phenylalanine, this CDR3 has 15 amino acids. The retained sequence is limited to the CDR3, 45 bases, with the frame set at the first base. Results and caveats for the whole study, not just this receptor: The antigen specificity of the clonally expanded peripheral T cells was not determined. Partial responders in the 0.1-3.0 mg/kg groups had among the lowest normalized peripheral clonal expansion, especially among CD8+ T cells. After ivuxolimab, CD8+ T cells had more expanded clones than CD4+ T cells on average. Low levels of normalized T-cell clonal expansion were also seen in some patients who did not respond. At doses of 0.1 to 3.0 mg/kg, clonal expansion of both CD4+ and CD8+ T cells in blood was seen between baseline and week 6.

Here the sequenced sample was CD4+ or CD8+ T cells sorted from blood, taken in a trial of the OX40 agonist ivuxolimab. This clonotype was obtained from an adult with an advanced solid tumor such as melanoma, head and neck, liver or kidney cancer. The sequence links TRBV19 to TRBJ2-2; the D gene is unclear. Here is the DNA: TGTGCCAGTAGTATACTACTGGCCAACACCGGGGAGCTGTTTTTT. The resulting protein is CASSILLANTGELFF.